The clone carrying this T cell receptor (beta chain) was picked up many times. The antigen remains unidentified. The record originates from a study of identical twins. Study-wide findings and caveats: It was out-of-frame TCR alpha sharing in monozygotic twins that models underestimated.

CDR3 length: 13 amino acids. Trimming removed 3 bases from V and 0 bases from J, with 5 bases in between. Germline V gene data show CDR1 as SGHTA and CDR2 as FQGNSA. Template switching introduced a universal primer site, and the cDNA bore unique molecular identifiers. TCRdb re-called the 5' RACE reads with MiXCR, one entry per CDR3 protein. The sample includes 520,000 or so distinct CDR3 sequences, approximately 22% of them seen just once. Another study also made use of these data, one on T cells expressing NK-cell markers. Per that study: Roughly six donors had dominant NKG2C+ clonotypes that comprised about 1.0-7.0% of their CD8+ T cells.

This chain connects TRBV7-2 to TRBJ1-1; D is unresolved. Sequencing used CD4+ T cells sorted from blood. The TCR comes from a woman aged 18-35 years in good health. The CDR3 is CASSFSVNTEAFF. DNA of the CDR3: TGTGCCAGCAGCTTTTCGGTGAACACTGAAGCTTTCTTT.